This TCR beta chain was recorded in a study of blood T cell repertoires in COVID-19. In the study overall: Samples taken during acute and convalescent COVID-19 were collected in the United States, Italy and Spain. In each case, the material was cDNA or gDNA derived from T cells, B-cell-depleted T cells, or PBMCs.

As processed by the authors: For nucleated cells, counts were estimated from reference gene primer amplification. Sequencing used immunoSEQ multiplex PCR; TCRdb keeps in-frame clones, though not all of them. V and J calls and clone size are given by that table; D and trimming were obtained from the DNA. The sample shows fewer than 300,000 clones, 70% to 90% of them seen only once. The sample comprised peripheral blood. The sequence was collected from a woman in her thirties or forties who had recovered from COVID-19.

CDR3 nucleotide sequence: TGTGCCAGCAGCCACGACAGGGTTGATCAGCCCCAGCATTTT. Its protein is CASSHDRVDQPQHF. V usage is TRBV3-1 (or the pseudogene TRBV3-2) and J usage is TRBJ1-5, with 7 nucleotides matching TRBD1. From germline, CDR1 is LGHDT and CDR2 YNNKEL (reference sequence). The CDR3 covers 14 residues. The V and J ends lost 3 bases and 5 bases, in that order; junction bases with no gene match: 4.